These 21 T cell receptor beta chains share one sample of origin, sequenced in a study of cytomegalovirus exposure and HLA in healthy donors. PCR employed 60 Vbeta and 13 Jbeta primers. Some clones are missing from TCRdb's copy, which holds only in-frame ones; the method was immunoSEQ multiplex PCR. The sample has about 89,000 clones, 85% seen once. Source material: PBMCs. The receptors derive from a man in his forties or fifties in good health and CMV-seropositive.

The CDR3 sequence is CASSVRDRGQETQYF. Written as DNA, the CDR3 is TGTGCCAGCAGTGTTCGGGACAGGGGCCAAGAGACCCAGTACTTC. The V and J genes are TRBV6-1 and TRBJ2-5; 10 nucleotides match TRBD1. With 4 bases clipped from V and 1 base from J, the junction kept 3 bases outside the gene matches. The CDR3 has 15 amino acids. CDR1 is MNHNS and CDR2 is SASEGT in the germline V gene.

The CDR3 loop is CAWTGTANMNTEAFF. The DNA of the CDR3 is TGTGCCTGGACTGGGACAGCTAACATGAACACTGAAGCTTTCTTT. The chain couples TRBV30 to TRBJ1-1; 7 bases map to TRBD1. The V gene end was trimmed by 4 bases and the J gene end by 0 bases; junction bases not matched to a gene: 8. The CDR3 runs 15 residues. CDR1 GTSNPN and CDR2 SVGIG come from the germline V gene (reference sequence).

J is TRBJ2-1 and V is TRBV18; 9 bases map to TRBD1. The CDR3 has 16 residues. The ends lost 3 bases at V and 4 bases at J; junction bases unmatched: 7. Germline V gene sequence: CDR1 KGHSH, CDR2 LQKENI. The CDR3 coding sequence is TGTGCCAGCTCACCGTTGGGGGGACAGGGTTACAATGAGCAGTTCTTC. The encoded protein is CASSPLGGQGYNEQFF.

The chain carries TRBV6-6 and TRBJ1-2; 7 nucleotides match TRBD1. The CDR3 consists of 15 residues. Germline V gene lookup returns CDR1 MNHNY and CDR2 SVGAGI (reference sequence). V trimming: 0 bases; J trimming: 6 bases; junction bases outside the gene matches: 7. Here the CDR3 DNA reads TGTGCCAGCAGTTACTCCTCAGACAGGGACCATGGCTACACCTTC. Encoded protein: CASSYSSDRDHGYTF.

This chain joins TRBV5-4 and TRBJ2-7; TRBD2 agrees at 7 bases. CDR1 SGHNT and CDR2 YYREEE come from the germline V gene (reference sequence). With V trimmed by 5 bases and J by 5 bases, 13 bases remained unmatched. This CDR3 is 15 amino acids long. CDR3 residues: CASRKSGTLGDEQYF. CDR3 sequence (DNA): TGTGCCAGCAGAAAAAGCGGGACTCTGGGGGACGAGCAGTACTTC. Combining the CDR3 with reference TRBV5-4 and TRBJ2-7 gives the whole variable domain ETGVTQSPTHLIKTRGQQVTLRCSSQSGHNTVSWYQQALGQGPQFIFQYYREEENGRGNFPPRFSGLQFPNYSSELNVNALELDDSALYLCASRKSGTLGDEQYFGPGTRLTVT.

This chain connects TRBV10-2 to TRBJ1-2; the D gene is possibly TRBD1 (5 bases). The CDR3 extends over 15 amino acids. CDR1 and CDR2 from the germline V gene are WSHSY and SAAADI. V lost 3 bases to trimming and J lost 0 bases, with 11 bases between them. The CDR3 nucleotides are TGCGCCAGCAGTGACAGGGCAGGGTCTAACTATGGCTACACCTTC. Its protein is CASSDRAGSNYGYTF.

The chain carries TRBV19 and TRBJ1-2, with 7 nucleotides matching TRBD1. V shed 4 bases, J shed 1 base, and the junction held 3 bases outside the gene matches. The CDR3 totals 14 residues. CDR1 is LNHDA and CDR2 is SQIVND in the germline V gene (reference sequence). The CDR3 loop is CASSRTGVNYGYTF. As DNA, the CDR3 is TGTGCCAGTAGTAGGACAGGAGTTAACTATGGCTACACCTTC.

The chain recombines TRBV7-2 with TRBJ2-5, with a possible D match to TRBD1 (6 bases). Germline CDR1 reads SGHTA; CDR2 reads FQGNSA. This CDR3 contains 15 residues. Trimming left V 1 base short and J 7 bases short, with 16 bases between. CDR3 coding DNA: TGTGCCAGCAGCTTAGTTATGGGGGCCGAAGGGACCCAGTACTTC. Translating it yields CASSLVMGAEGTQYF.

This clone has a single count. The chain combines TRBV6-1 with TRBJ1-1; 7 bases map to TRBD1. CDR3 length: 12 amino acids. CDR1 is MNHNS and CDR2 is SASEGT in the germline V gene. J was trimmed by 7 bases and V by 4 bases; bases with no gene match: 3. The CDR3 DNA reads as TGTGCCAGCAGTGGTACAGGGGTTGAAGCTTTCTTT. It encodes CASSGTGVEAFF.

The rearrangement joins TRBV28 to TRBJ1-2; 8 bases map to TRBD1. The germline CDR1 and CDR2 sequences are MDHEN and SYDVKM. The CDR3 length is 12 residues. The V and J ends lost 8 bases and 7 bases, in that order; junction bases with no gene match: 6. The CDR3 nucleotides are TGTGCCAGCCATGGACAGGGACGTGGCTACACCTTC. Translated, it gives CASHGQGRGYTF.

V is TRBV18 and J is TRBJ2-3; 7 bases align to TRBD2. Germline V gene sequence: CDR1 KGHSH, CDR2 LQKENI. The CDR3 has 15 amino acids. After removal of 7 bases from V and 0 bases from J, the junction contained 7 bases not matched to a gene. The chain's CDR3 is CASYPGGTSTDTQYF. In DNA, the CDR3 is TGTGCCAGCTACCCGGGGGGTACTAGCACAGATACGCAGTATTTT.

The chain carries TRBV5-5 and TRBJ1-1; 8 bases match TRBD1. Germline V gene lookup returns CDR1 SGHKS and CDR2 YYEKEE (reference sequence). The CDR3 length is 16 residues. Unmatched junction bases numbered 10, after V lost 3 bases and J lost 3 bases. The CDR3 reads CASSSLTGGGYTEAFF. CDR3 coding DNA: TGTGCCAGCAGCTCCTTAACAGGGGGTGGGTACACTGAAGCTTTCTTT.

The chain couples TRBV23-1 to TRBJ1-6; 9 bases are shared with TRBD1. TRBV23-1 is classed as an ORF, of uncertain function. The CDR3 extends over 15 amino acids. V was pared by 0 bases and J by 9 bases, with 3 bases of the junction left unmatched. This CDR3 reads CASSQSEDRGSPLHF. The CDR3 bases are TGCGCCAGCAGTCAATCGGAGGACAGGGGTTCACCCCTCCACTTT.

The CDR3: CASSLVLVNTEAFF. Written as DNA, the CDR3 is TGTGCCAGCAGCTTAGTGCTAGTGAACACTGAAGCTTTCTTT. The V call is TRBV7-9, the J call TRBJ1-1; D remains unclear. Trimming stripped 1 base from V and 0 bases from J, with 6 bases between. The CDR3 spans 14 residues. The germline V gene encodes CDR1 SEHNR and CDR2 FQNEAQ (reference sequence).

This chain uses TRBV11-2 with TRBJ2-7; TRBD2 might be the D (6 bases). In germline, CDR1 is SGHAT, CDR2 FQNNGV. This CDR3 has 15 residues. V lost 3 bases to trimming and J lost 2 bases, with 14 bases between them. This CDR3 reads CASSFGRLGTYEQYF. The CDR3, as DNA: TGTGCCAGCAGCTTTGGGAGACTAGGGACCTACGAGCAGTACTTC.

The rearrangement joins TRBV7-9 to TRBJ2-5; weak D call: TRBD2 (5 bases). This CDR3 has 16 amino acids. Germline V gene data show CDR1 as SEHNR and CDR2 as FQNEAQ (reference sequence). V lost 6 bases and J lost 8, with 25 bases in between. CDR3 nucleotides: TGTGCCAGCAGTTCACTGGCGGAACTTGGAGAGGGAACCCAGTACTTC. As protein: CASSSLAELGEGTQYF.

V usage is TRBV18 and J usage is TRBJ2-5, with 7 nucleotides matching TRBD2. This CDR3 is built from 15 residues. The V gene's germline CDR1 is KGHSH and CDR2 LQKENI. J gave up 4 bases and V 3 bases, and 8 bases lay outside the gene matches. The CDR3 sequence: CASSPLADLGETQYF. CDR3 nucleotides: TGTGCCAGCTCACCCCTAGCGGACCTCGGAGAGACCCAGTACTTC.

V and J are TRBV7-9 and TRBJ2-2; possibly TRBD1 for D (5 bases). Germline loops: CDR1 SEHNR, CDR2 FQNEAQ (reference sequence). The CDR3 sequence is 15 residues long. Trimming left V 1 base short and J 1 base short, with 7 bases between. The CDR3 nucleotides read TGTGCCAGCAGCTTAGGGCAGGGGAACACCGGGGAGCTGTTTTTT. It encodes CASSLGQGNTGELFF.

The chain joins TRBV4-1 to TRBJ1-3; 8 positions agree with TRBD1. With 3 bases clipped from V and 1 base from J, the junction kept 2 bases outside the gene matches. Germline loops: CDR1 MGHRA, CDR2 YSYEKL. The CDR3 has 15 residues. CDR3 amino acids: CASSQDRESGNTIYF. CDR3 nucleotides: TGCGCCAGCAGCCAGGACAGGGAGTCTGGAAACACCATATATTTT.

The V and J genes are TRBV12-5 and TRBJ2-7, with a possible D match to TRBD2 (5 bases). V gave up 0 bases and J gave up 6 bases, with 12 bases separating them. This CDR3 contains 14 residues. The V gene's germline CDR1 is LGHNT and CDR2 FRNRAP. CDR3 nucleotides: TGTGCTAGTGGTTTGGTACTCAGCGAGGGCGAGCAGTACTTC. This encodes CASGLVLSEGEQYF.

This chain links TRBV2 with TRBJ1-1; no clear D gene. CDR1 is SNHLY, CDR2 FYNNEI, per germline. The CDR3 has 13 residues. Trimming removed 5 bases at V and 5 bases at J, with 12 bases between. This chain's CDR3 is CASSIEGATEAFF. The CDR3 region has the DNA TGTGCCAGCAGTATTGAGGGAGCTACTGAAGCTTTCTTT. Variable domain in full (rest from reference TRBV2 and TRBJ1-1): EPEVTQTPSHQVTQMGQEVILRCVPISNHLYFYWYRQILGQKVEFLVSFYNNEISEKSEIFDDQFSVERPDGSNFTLKIRSTKLEDSAMYFCASSIEGATEAFFGQGTRLTVV.